One sample yielded the 14 T cell receptor beta chains listed below, sequenced in a study of blood T cell repertoires in COVID-19. Using immunoSEQ multiplex PCR, the repertoire was profiled, and TCRdb retains in-frame clones only, with some absent. The table records around 160,000 clones, roughly 80% of them present only once. Sequencing was carried out using PBMCs or T cells enriched from blood (not recorded which). The source is a man in his fifties or sixties who had recovered from COVID-19.

This chain uses TRBV7-6 with TRBJ1-1; no reliable D call. In germline, CDR1 is SGHVS, CDR2 FNYEAQ. The CDR3 sequence is 15 residues long. Trimming stripped 1 base from V and 5 bases from J, with 14 bases between. The CDR3 reads CASSLDPRSGTEAFF. The DNA for the CDR3 is TGTGCCAGCAGCTTAGACCCTCGGAGTGGAACTGAAGCTTTCTTT.

This clone showed up just a few times. This chain uses TRBV28 with TRBJ2-1; weak D call: TRBD1 (5 bases). The CDR3 sequence is 19 residues long. Germline loops: CDR1 MDHEN, CDR2 SYDVKM. V dropped 3 bases and J dropped 7 bases, with 28 bases sitting between them. CDR3 sequence reads: CASSFNPSRVVGDRNEQFF. In nucleotides, the CDR3 is TGTGCCAGCAGTTTTAATCCCAGTAGAGTAGTAGGGGATCGGAATGAGCAGTTCTTC.

V and J are TRBV28 and TRBJ1-4; TRBD1 aligns across 9 bases. The junction had 13 bases not matched to a gene; V was cut back by 7 bases and J by 7 bases. The CDR3 length is 16 residues. In germline, CDR1 is MDHEN, CDR2 SYDVKM. The CDR3: CASTVGGQGSFEKLFF. CDR3 bases: TGTGCCAGCACCGTCGGAGGACAGGGGAGTTTTGAAAAACTGTTTTTT.

This sequence joins TRBV28 and TRBJ2-1; the match to TRBD1 covers 8 bases. The J segment lost 8 bases and the V segment lost 1 base, leaving 10 bases of the junction unmatched. The CDR3 spans 16 residues. Germline CDR1 and CDR2: MDHEN and SYDVKM. The CDR3 DNA is TGTGCCAGCAGTTTATCAGGTCAGGGGGCTGGGGATGAGCAGTTCTTC. Residues: CASSLSGQGAGDEQFF.

In DNA, the CDR3 is TGTGCCAGCAGCTTAGCGGGACTAGCGGAAGAGACCCAGTACTTC. This codes for CASSLAGLAEETQYF. The V call is TRBV7-6, the J call TRBJ2-5; TRBD2 agrees at 11 bases. The CDR3 consists of 15 residues. The germline gives CDR1 SGHVS, CDR2 FNYEAQ. V was pared by 0 bases and J by 3 bases, with 0 bases of the junction left unmatched. The full variable domain, in which reference TRBV7-6 and TRBJ2-5 provide the parts outside the CDR3, is GAGVSQSPRYKVTKRGQDVALRCDPISGHVSLYWYRQALGQGPEFLTYFNYEAQQDKSGLPNDRFSAERPEGSISTLTIQRTEQRDSAMYRCASSLAGLAEETQYFGPGTRLLVL.

A note on this clone: In the same sample, other DNA sequences code for this CDR3. The chain has TRBV28 and TRBJ1-3, with D unresolved. This CDR3 has 12 residues. V lost 2 bases, J lost 4 bases, and 3 bases lay in between. Per germline, CDR1 MDHEN and CDR2 SYDVKM. The CDR3 DNA reads TGTGCCAGCAGTTTACGGGGAAACACCATATATTTT. It translates to CASSLRGNTIYF.

This chain links TRBV19 with TRBJ1-2; 7 bases line up with TRBD1. The CDR3 sequence is 15 residues long. V lost 6 bases and J lost 2; bases outside the gene matches: 9. From germline, CDR1 is LNHDA and CDR2 SQIVND (reference sequence). The DNA of the CDR3 is TGTGCCAGTAGCCGCGGCGGGACAGTCAACTATGGCTACACCTTC. Its translation is CASSRGGTVNYGYTF. Full variable domain (rest looked up from reference TRBV19 and TRBJ1-2): DGGITQSPKYLFRKEGQNVTLSCEQNLNHDAMYWYRQDPGQGLRLIYYSQIVNDFQKGDIAEGYSVSREKKESFPLTVTSAQKNPTAFYLCASSRGGTVNYGYTFGSGTRLTVV.

The genes are TRBV2 and TRBJ1-1, with 11 bases matching TRBD1. The germline CDR1 and CDR2 sequences are SNHLY and FYNNEI. After removal of 2 bases from V and 6 bases from J, the junction contained 14 bases not matched to a gene. The CDR3 consists of 18 residues. The CDR3 sequence: CASSESIGQGAKGAEAFF. Written as DNA, the CDR3 is TGTGCCAGCAGTGAATCTATTGGACAGGGGGCGAAAGGGGCTGAAGCTTTCTTT.

CDR3 in amino acids: CASSLAFDYGYTF. The CDR3 DNA follows: TGCGCCAGCAGCTTAGCTTTCGACTATGGCTACACCTTC. V gene TRBV5-1 combines with J gene TRBJ1-2; D call uncertain. Germline V gives CDR1 SGHRS, CDR2 YFSETQ. Trimming removed 2 bases at V and 3 bases at J, with 8 bases between. The CDR3 is made up of 13 amino acids.

The rearrangement joins TRBV5-1 to TRBJ2-2, with 11 bases fitting TRBD1. CDR1 is SGHRS, CDR2 YFSETQ, per germline. This CDR3 has 17 amino acids. J lost 0 bases, V lost 5 bases, and 6 bases had no gene match. The CDR3 spells CASRIRDRGANTGELFF. The DNA of the CDR3 is TGCGCCAGCAGGATTAGGGACAGGGGGGCGAACACCGGGGAGCTGTTTTTT.

The chain joins TRBV29-1 to TRBJ1-2; no clear D. The CDR3 is 13 residues long. CDR1 and CDR2 (germline): SQVTM, ANQGSEA. The germline V and J ends were trimmed by 3 bases and 3 bases, with 11 bases remaining between them. The CDR3: CSVDGDQDYGYTF. In nucleotides, the CDR3 is TGCAGCGTTGACGGGGATCAGGACTATGGCTACACCTTC. The full variable domain, rest sourced from reference TRBV29-1 and TRBJ1-2, is SAVISQKPSRDICQRGTSLTIQCQVDSQVTMMFWYRQQPGQSLTLIATANQGSEATYESGFVIDKFPISRPNLTFSTLTVSNMSPEDSSIYLCSVDGDQDYGYTFGSGTRLTVV.

The V gene is TRBV6-2 or TRBV6-3, the J gene TRBJ1-1, with 11 bases identical to TRBD1. Germline CDR1 is MNHEY and CDR2 is SVGEGT. J was trimmed by 2 bases and V by 0 bases; bases with no gene match: 8. The CDR3 contains 18 residues. The CDR3 coding sequence is TGTGCCAGCAGTTACTCCACGGGACAGGGGGTGTTTAACACTGAAGCTTTCTTT. It encodes CASSYSTGQGVFNTEAFF.

This clone was recorded only once. The chain combines TRBV29-1 with TRBJ1-5; 7 bases fit TRBD1. The V gene's germline CDR1 is SQVTM and CDR2 ANQGSEA. V shed 6 bases and J 2 bases; nucleotides not matched to a gene: 4. CDR3 length: 13 amino acids. Here the CDR3 DNA reads TGCAGCGTCGTTGACAGGGGCAATCAGCCCCAGCATTTT. Its protein is CSVVDRGNQPQHF. Supplemented by reference TRBV29-1 and TRBJ1-5, the full variable domain reads SAVISQKPSRDICQRGTSLTIQCQVDSQVTMMFWYRQQPGQSLTLIATANQGSEATYESGFVIDKFPISRPNLTFSTLTVSNMSPEDSSIYLCSVVDRGNQPQHFGDGTRLSIL.

The rearrangement joins TRBV5-1 to TRBJ2-5, with D possibly TRBD1 on 5 matching bases. The CDR3 sequence is 15 residues long. Trimming stripped 3 bases from V and 5 bases from J, with 17 bases between. The germline gives CDR1 SGHRS, CDR2 YFSETQ. The DNA for the CDR3 is TGCGCCAGCAGCTCATCAGGGTCCACAAGGGAGACCCAGTACTTC. Residues: CASSSSGSTRETQYF.